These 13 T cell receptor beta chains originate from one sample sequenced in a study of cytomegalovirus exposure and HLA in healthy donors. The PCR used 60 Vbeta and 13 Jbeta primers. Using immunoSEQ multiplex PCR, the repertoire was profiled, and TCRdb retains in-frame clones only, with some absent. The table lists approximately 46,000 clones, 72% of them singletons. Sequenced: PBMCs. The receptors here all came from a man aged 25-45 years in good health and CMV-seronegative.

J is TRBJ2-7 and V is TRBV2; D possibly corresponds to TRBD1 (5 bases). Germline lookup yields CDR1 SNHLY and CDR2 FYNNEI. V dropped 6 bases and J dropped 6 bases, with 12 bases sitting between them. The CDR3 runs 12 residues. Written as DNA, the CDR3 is TGTGCCAGCAGGGGGCAGGGAACCGAGCAGTACTTC. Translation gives CASRGQGTEQYF. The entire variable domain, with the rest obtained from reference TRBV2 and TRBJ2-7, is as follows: EPEVTQTPSHQVTQMGQEVILRCVPISNHLYFYWYRQILGQKVEFLVSFYNNEISEKSEIFDDQFSVERPDGSNFTLKIRSTKLEDSAMYFCASRGQGTEQYFGPGTRLTVT.

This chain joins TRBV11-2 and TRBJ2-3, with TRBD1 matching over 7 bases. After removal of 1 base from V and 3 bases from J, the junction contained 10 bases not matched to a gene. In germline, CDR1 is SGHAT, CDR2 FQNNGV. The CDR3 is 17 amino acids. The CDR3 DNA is TGTGCCAGCAGCTTAGGTGCAGGGGGTTTTAGGACAGATACGCAGTATTTT. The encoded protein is CASSLGAGGFRTDTQYF.

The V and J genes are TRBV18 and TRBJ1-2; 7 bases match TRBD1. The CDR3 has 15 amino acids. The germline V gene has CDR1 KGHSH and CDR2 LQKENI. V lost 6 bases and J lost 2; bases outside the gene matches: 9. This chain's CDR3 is CASSSPTGTNYGYTF. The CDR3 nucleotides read TGTGCCAGCTCCTCTCCGACAGGGACAAACTATGGCTACACCTTC.

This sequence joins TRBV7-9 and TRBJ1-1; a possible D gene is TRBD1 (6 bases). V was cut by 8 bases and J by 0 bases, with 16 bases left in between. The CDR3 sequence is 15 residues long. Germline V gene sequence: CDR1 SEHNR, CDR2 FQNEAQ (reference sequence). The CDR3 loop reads CASGQTNGLNTEAFF. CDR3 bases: TGTGCCAGCGGACAGACTAATGGCTTGAACACTGAAGCTTTCTTT.

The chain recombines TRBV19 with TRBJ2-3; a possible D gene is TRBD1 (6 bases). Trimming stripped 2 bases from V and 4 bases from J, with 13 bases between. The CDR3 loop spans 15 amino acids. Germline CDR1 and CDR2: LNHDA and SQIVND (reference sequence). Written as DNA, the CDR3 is TGTGCCAGTAGTATACTTGGACAGTACTCAGATACGCAGTATTTT. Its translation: CASSILGQYSDTQYF.

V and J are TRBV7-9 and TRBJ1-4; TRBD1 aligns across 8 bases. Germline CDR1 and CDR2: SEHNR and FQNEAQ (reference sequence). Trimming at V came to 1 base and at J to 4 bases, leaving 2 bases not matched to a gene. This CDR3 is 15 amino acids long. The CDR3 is CASSLVQGVNEKLFF. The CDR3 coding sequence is TGTGCCAGCAGCTTAGTACAGGGGGTTAATGAAAAACTGTTTTTT.

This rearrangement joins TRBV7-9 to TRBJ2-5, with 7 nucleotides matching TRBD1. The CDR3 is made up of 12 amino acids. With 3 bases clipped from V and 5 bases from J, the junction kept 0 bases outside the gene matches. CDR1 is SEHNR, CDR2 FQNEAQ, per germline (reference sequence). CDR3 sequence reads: CASSFRGETQYF. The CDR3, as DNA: TGTGCCAGCAGCTTCAGGGGGGAGACCCAGTACTTC.

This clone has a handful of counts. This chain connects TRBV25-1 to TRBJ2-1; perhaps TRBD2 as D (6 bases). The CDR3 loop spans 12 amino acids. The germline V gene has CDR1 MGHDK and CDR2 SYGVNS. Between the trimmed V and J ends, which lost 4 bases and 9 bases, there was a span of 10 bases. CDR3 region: CASSGQAGEQFF. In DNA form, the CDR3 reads TGTGCCAGCAGTGGACAAGCGGGTGAGCAGTTCTTC.

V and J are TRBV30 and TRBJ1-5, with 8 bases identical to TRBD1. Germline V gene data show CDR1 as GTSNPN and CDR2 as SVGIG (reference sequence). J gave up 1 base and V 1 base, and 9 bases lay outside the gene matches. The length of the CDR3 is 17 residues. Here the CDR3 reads CAWSAEQGVWSNQPQHF. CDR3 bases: TGTGCCTGGAGTGCCGAACAGGGGGTGTGGAGCAATCAGCCCCAGCATTTT.

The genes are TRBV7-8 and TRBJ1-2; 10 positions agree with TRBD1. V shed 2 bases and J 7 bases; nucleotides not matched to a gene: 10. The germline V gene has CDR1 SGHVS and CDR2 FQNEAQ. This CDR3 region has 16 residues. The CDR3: CASSLLGGQGSGGYTF. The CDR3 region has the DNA TGTGCCAGCAGCTTATTGGGGGGACAGGGGAGCGGTGGCTACACCTTC.

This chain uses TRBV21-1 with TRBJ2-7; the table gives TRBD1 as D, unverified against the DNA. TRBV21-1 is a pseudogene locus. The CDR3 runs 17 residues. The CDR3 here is CASSAPGAGGISYEQYF. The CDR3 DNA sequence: TGTGCCAGCAGCGCACCTGGGGCAGGGGGGATTTCCTACGAGCAGTACTTC.

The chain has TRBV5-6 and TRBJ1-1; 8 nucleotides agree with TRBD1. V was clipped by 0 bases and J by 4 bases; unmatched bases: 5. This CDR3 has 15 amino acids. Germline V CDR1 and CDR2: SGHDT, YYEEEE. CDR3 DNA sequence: TGTGCCAGCAGCTTGGGGTACAGGGGGGGCACTGAAGCTTTCTTT. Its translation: CASSLGYRGGTEAFF.

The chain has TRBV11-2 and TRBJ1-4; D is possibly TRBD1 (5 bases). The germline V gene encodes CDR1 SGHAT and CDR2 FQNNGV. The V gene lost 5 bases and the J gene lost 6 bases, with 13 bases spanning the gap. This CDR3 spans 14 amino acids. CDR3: CASSLPDRYEKLFF. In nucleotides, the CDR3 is TGTGCCAGCAGCCTCCCAGACAGATATGAAAAACTGTTTTTT.